This T cell receptor beta chain was retrieved from a study of blood T cell repertoires in COVID-19. Study at large: Sources were T cells, B-cell-depleted T cells, or PBMCs; the material itself was cDNA or gDNA.

The CDR3 is made up of 13 amino acids. Deletions cut 6 bases from V and 3 bases from J, with 11 bases between. In the authors' methods: Reference gene primer amplification in the assay estimated nucleated cell counts. TCRdb's copy holds only in-frame clones and misses some; the assay was immunoSEQ multiplex PCR. Clonal size and the V and J genes are those of that table, whereas D and trimming came from the DNA. The data show over 200,000 clones, 88% seen once. This clonotype was obtained from a woman aged 25 to 39 who had been exposed to COVID-19. What was sequenced was PBMCs or T cells enriched from blood (not recorded which). The chain couples TRBV12-3 or TRBV12-4 to TRBJ1-1; D is uncertain. The CDR3 coding sequence is TGTGCCAGCAGCCTAGACGGATACACTGAAGCTTTCTTT. This encodes CASSLDGYTEAFF.